Here is one T cell receptor beta chain with its context. Its antigen is undetermined. There were only healthy Caucasians among the donors. The data were obtained in a study of identical twins. Study-wide results and caveats: The abundant beta clonotypes from cord blood had fewer insertions, and memory repertoires had none of this. In monozygotic twins, models underestimated the sharing of out-of-frame TCR alpha.

TCRdb reanalysed the 5' RACE reads using MiXCR and keeps one entry per CDR3 protein. The sample holds fewer than 250,000 distinct CDR3 sequences, about 7.5% seen once. This CDR3 spans 13 amino acids. Germline CDR1 is SGHTA and CDR2 is FQGNSA. The V gene end was trimmed by 6 bases and the J gene end by 7 bases; junction bases not matched to a gene: 6. Separately, the same data were catalogued under a study of yellow fever vaccine responses in identical twins. From that study: Twins' vaccine T cell response reportedly seemed partly convergent, partly personalized.

This receptor was identified in a woman between 18 and 29 years old in good health. This chain joins TRBV7-2 and TRBJ1-2, with 9 bases identical to TRBD1. Material for sequencing was memory (CD45RO+) T cells sorted from blood. CDR3 in amino acids: CASRTGTGFGYTF. In DNA, the CDR3 is TGTGCCAGCAGAACCGGGACAGGGTTTGGCTACACCTTC. The whole variable domain, filled in from reference TRBV7-2 and TRBJ1-2, reads GAGVSQSPSNKVTEKGKDVELRCDPISGHTALYWYRQSLGQGLEFLIYFQGNSAPDKSGLPSDRFSAERTGGSVSTLTIQRTQQEDSAVYLCASRTGTGFGYTFGSGTRLTVV.